This TCR beta chain comes out of a study of blood T cell repertoires in COVID-19. About the research overall: COVID-19 samples collected from the United States, Italy and Spain covered acute and convalescent phases. PBMCs, B-cell-depleted T cells, or T cells were the source of the cDNA or gDNA that made up the material.

Under the authors' procedure: Amplification of reference gene primers was used by the study to estimate nucleated cell counts. Profiled with immunoSEQ multiplex PCR; TCRdb holds only in-frame clones, not every one. Clonal size and the V and J genes are those of that table, whereas D and trimming came from the DNA. The table lists 55,000 to 90,000 clones, approximately 89% of them singletons. V was pared by 5 bases and J by 3 bases, with 10 bases between. The CDR3 extends over 13 amino acids. The germline V gene encodes CDR1 LGHNA and CDR2 YSLEER. The TCR comes from an elderly woman with active or convalescent COVID-19. Sequencing was carried out using peripheral blood. The chain joins TRBV4-3 to TRBJ1-1; possibly TRBD1 for D (6 bases). The DNA for the CDR3 is TGCGCCAGCAGCTTGAACAGGGACACTGAAGCTTTCTTT. Translation gives CASSLNRDTEAFF.